This TCR beta chain derives from a study of T-cell memory formation after mild COVID-19. This clonotype was observed a few times. Its cognate antigen is unknown. Findings of the study overall: The authors did not confirm SARS-CoV-2 specificity of second-wave clones peaking day 37. Contracting CD4+ clones lay largely in CM and EM, with CD8+ ones residing in EMRA.

CDR1 and CDR2 from the germline V gene are LGHNT and FRNRAP. The ends lost 0 bases at V and 0 bases at J; junction bases unmatched: 16. The CDR3 extends over 21 amino acids. Amplification by 5'RACE using constant-segment primers produced TCR alpha and TCR beta cDNA libraries that carried sample barcodes and UMIs. TCRdb reanalysed the 5' RACE reads using MiXCR and keeps one entry per CDR3 protein. The sample consists of hundreds of thousands of distinct CDR3 sequences, roughly 20% of them appearing once. Source material: PBMCs or a T cell subset sorted from them (not recorded which). This sequence was found in an adult woman who had mild COVID-19 (a few samples of this study predate the infection). Cell type and time point are not known. The chain employs TRBV12-5 and TRBJ1-1; 10 bases fit TRBD1. CDR3 amino acids: CASGLVVGQGRYTALNTEAFF. The CDR3 DNA reads TGTGCTAGTGGTTTGGTAGTGGGACAGGGGCGTTACACAGCCCTGAACACTGAAGCTTTCTTT.